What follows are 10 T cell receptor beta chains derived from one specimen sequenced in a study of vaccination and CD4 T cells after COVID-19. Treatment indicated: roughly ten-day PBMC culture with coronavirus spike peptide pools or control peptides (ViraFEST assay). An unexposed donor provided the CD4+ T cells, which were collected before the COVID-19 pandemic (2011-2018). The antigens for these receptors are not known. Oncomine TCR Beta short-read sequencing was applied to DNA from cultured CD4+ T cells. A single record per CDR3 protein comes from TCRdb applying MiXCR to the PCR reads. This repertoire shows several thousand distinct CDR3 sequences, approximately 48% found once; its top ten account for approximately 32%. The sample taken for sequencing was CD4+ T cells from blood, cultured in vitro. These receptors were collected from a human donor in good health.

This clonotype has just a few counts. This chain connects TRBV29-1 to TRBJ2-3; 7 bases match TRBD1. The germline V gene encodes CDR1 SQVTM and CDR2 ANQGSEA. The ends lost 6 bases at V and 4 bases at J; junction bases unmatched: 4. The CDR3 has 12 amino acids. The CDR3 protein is CSVVGGADTQYF. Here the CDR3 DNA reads TGCAGCGTCGTAGGGGGCGCAGATACGCAGTATTTT.

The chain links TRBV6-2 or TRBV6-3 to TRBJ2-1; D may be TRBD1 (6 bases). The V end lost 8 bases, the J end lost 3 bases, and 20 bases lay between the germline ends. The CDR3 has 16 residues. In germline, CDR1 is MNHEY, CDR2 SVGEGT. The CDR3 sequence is CASAKGTPEHYNEQFF. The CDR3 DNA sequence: TGTGCCAGCGCCAAAGGGACACCTGAACACTACAATGAGCAGTTCTTC.

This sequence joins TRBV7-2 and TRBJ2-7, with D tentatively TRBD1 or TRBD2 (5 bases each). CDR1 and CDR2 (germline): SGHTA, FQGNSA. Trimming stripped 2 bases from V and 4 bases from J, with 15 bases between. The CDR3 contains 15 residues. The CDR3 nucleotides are TGTGCCAGCAGCTTAAGGGGCGCGGGTTCATACGAGCAGTACTTC. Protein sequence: CASSLRGAGSYEQYF.

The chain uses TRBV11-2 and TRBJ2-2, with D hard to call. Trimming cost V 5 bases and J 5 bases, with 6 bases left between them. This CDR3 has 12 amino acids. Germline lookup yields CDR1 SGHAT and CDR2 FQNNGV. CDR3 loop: CASSRRTGELFF. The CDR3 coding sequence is TGTGCCAGCAGCCGCAGGACCGGGGAGCTGTTTTTT.

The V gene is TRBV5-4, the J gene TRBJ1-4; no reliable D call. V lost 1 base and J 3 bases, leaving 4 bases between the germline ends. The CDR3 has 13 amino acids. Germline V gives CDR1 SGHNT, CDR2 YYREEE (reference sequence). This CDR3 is CASSLRANEKLFF. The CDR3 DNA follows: TGTGCCAGCAGCTTGAGGGCTAATGAAAAACTGTTTTTT.

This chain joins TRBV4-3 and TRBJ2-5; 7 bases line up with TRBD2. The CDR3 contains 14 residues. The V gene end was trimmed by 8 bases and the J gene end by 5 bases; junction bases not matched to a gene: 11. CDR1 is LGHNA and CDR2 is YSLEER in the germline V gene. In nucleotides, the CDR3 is TGCGCCAGCGCCAGTGGGGGGGTAGGCGAGACCCAGTACTTC. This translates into CASASGGVGETQYF.

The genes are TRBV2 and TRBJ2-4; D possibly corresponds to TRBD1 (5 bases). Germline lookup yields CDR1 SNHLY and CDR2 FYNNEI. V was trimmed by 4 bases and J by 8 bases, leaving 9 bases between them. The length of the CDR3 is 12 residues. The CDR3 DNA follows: TGTGCCAGCAGTGGGGAAGGGGACATTCAGTACTTC. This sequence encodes CASSGEGDIQYF.

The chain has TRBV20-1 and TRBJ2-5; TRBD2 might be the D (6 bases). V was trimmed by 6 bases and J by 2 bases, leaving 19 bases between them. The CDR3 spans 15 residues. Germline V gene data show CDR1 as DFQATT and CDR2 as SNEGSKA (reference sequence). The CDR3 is CSAATDYTLQETQYF. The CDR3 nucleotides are TGCAGTGCGGCCACGGACTATACACTACAAGAGACCCAGTACTTC.

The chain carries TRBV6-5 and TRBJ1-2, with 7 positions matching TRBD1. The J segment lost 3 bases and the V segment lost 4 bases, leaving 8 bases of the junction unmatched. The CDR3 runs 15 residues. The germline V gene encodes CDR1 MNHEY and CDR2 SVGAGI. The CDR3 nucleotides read TGTGCCAGCAGTTCCCGGACAGGAATGGACTATGGCTACACCTTC. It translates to CASSSRTGMDYGYTF.

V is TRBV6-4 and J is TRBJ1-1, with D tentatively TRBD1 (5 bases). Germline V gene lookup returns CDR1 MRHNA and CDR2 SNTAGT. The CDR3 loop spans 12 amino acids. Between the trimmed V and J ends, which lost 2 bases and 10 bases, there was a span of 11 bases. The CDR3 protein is CASSDPGTRAFF. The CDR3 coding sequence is TGTGCCAGCAGTGACCCCGGGACTCGAGCTTTCTTT.